This TCR beta chain appears in the sequencing data of a study of early T cells in non-severe SARS-CoV-2 infection. Study findings and constraints: Anti-spike CD8 responses were favored by VDJdb matching, which missed private and CD4 specificities.

This clonotype was counted ten times or more. Its antigen is not identified. Germline V gene lookup returns CDR1 MNHEY and CDR2 SMNVEV (reference sequence). The CDR3 consists of 18 residues. V gave up 0 bases and J gave up 0 bases; unmatched junction bases: 5. Unique molecular identifier tags were affixed to discrete cDNA molecules. Using its own MiXCR run on the 5' RACE reads, TCRdb lists one record per CDR3 protein. The sample includes tens of thousands of distinct CDR3 sequences, about a tenth of them seen just once. The sequenced material came from whole blood. The chain employs TRBV27 and TRBJ1-6; 7 bases agree with TRBD1. This receptor was taken from an adult who was a healthcare worker with PCR-confirmed SARS-CoV-2 infection or an uninfected control (not recorded which). The CDR3 loop reads CASSLSQGPSSYNSPLHF. The CDR3 nucleotides are TGTGCCAGCAGTTTATCACAGGGGCCAAGCTCCTATAATTCACCCCTCCACTTT.